This T cell receptor beta chain originates from a study of Ad26.COV2.S vaccination and SARS-CoV-2 variants. Turning to the study itself: A COV1001 Ad26.COV2.S trial-arm participant provided the sample.

Germline V lookup: CDR1 DFQATT, CDR2 SNEGSKA (reference sequence). V lost 7 bases, J lost 3 bases, and 10 bases lay in between. The CDR3 length is 11 residues. Treatment: 15 to 20 received Ad26.COV2.S at low or high dose, single or two shots; several received placebo; per-sample allocation not given. It was on day 63 after the first vaccine or placebo injection that samples were taken. Note on this clone: As yet, its antigen is unknown.

Study-wide points: CD8+ and CD4+ T cells specific for spike reportedly responded with substantial breadth after vaccination.

Assay used: immunoSEQ multiplex PCR; TCRdb lists only in-frame clones, some missing. The sample records 430,000 or so clones, 89% being singletons. The source was peripheral blood, collected in a trial of Ad26.COV2.S vaccine versus placebo. The sequence was obtained from a person between 18 and 60 years old who received the Ad26.COV2.S COVID-19 vaccine or a placebo. The J gene is TRBJ2-7, the V gene TRBV20-1; possibly TRBD1 for D (6 bases). This chain's CDR3 is CSGRGSYEQYF. CDR3 coding DNA: TGCAGTGGCAGGGGCAGCTACGAGCAGTACTTC.